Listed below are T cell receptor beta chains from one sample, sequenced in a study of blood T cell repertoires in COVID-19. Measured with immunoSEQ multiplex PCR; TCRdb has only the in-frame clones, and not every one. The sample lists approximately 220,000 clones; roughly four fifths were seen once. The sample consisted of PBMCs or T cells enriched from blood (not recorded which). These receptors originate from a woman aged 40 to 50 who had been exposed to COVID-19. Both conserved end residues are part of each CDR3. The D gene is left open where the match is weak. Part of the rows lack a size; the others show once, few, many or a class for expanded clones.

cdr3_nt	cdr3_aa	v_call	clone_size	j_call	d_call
TGTGCCAGCAGTGACTCTACGGGGGGTGCAGATACGCAGTATTTT	CASSDSTGGADTQYF	TRBV27	.	TRBJ2-3	TRBD2
TGTGCCAGCAGTGAAAAGAGGGGGGGGGCAGATACGCAGTATTTT	CASSEKRGGADTQYF	TRBV6-1	many	TRBJ2-3	.
TGTGCCAGCAGTGGTAATCTTAATGGCTACACCTTC	CASSGNLNGYTF	TRBV25-1	.	TRBJ1-2	.
TGCAGCGTTGCGGGGGGCCGGAGCACTGAAGCTTTCTTT	CSVAGGRSTEAFF	TRBV29-1	.	TRBJ1-1	.
TGTGCCAGCAGCCCCTCCGGGGCAGGGGGATCCTATAATTCACCCCTCCACTTT	CASSPSGAGGSYNSPLHF	TRBV3-1/TRBV3-2	.	TRBJ1-6	TRBD1
TGTGCCAGCAGCCGGAGACAGGACGTTGGCTACACCTTC	CASSRRQDVGYTF	TRBV7-6	once	TRBJ1-2	.
TGTGCCAGCAGCCGGTCAGGGACTTACTCTGGAAACACCATATATTTT	CASSRSGTYSGNTIYF	TRBV3-1/TRBV3-2	.	TRBJ1-3	.
TGCGCCAGCAGCCGAGTGTCCGGCACCGGGGAGCTGTTTTTT	CASSRVSGTGELFF	TRBV4-3	.	TRBJ2-2	.
TGTGCCAGCAGTTACAGGGAGTCCCCTTACGAGCAGTACTTC	CASSYRESPYEQYF	TRBV3-1/TRBV3-2	.	TRBJ2-7	.
TGTGCCAGCAGCAACTCGGGCCTTCAGGGATCACCCCTCCACTTT	CASSNSGLQGSPLHF	TRBV7-6	.	TRBJ1-6	.
TGCAGCGTGCCAGGGGAAAACCTATCCCATGAGCAGTTCTTC	CSVPGENLSHEQFF	TRBV29-1	.	TRBJ2-1	.
TGTGCCAGCAGCCCGACAGGCTATGGCTACACCTTC	CASSPTGYGYTF	TRBV12-3/TRBV12-4	.	TRBJ1-2	.
TGTGCTAGTGGTTTGGGACAGGGCCGGGCTGAAGCTTTCTTT	CASGLGQGRAEAFF	TRBV12-5	.	TRBJ1-1	TRBD1
TGCGCCAGCAGCTTGGCGGGGGTGGGCAATCAGCCCCAGCATTTT	CASSLAGVGNQPQHF	TRBV5-1	.	TRBJ1-5	.
TGCAGTGCTAGTAAGGGGAATGGCTACACCTTC	CSASKGNGYTF	TRBV20-1	few	TRBJ1-2	.
TGTGCCAGCAGCGTGGGAGGGCGGCTGCCCCAGCATTTT	CASSVGGRLPQHF	TRBV9	.	TRBJ1-5	.
TGCGCCAGCAGCTTGGTTGCGGGTGGAAACACCATATATTTT	CASSLVAGGNTIYF	TRBV5-1	.	TRBJ1-3	.
TGTGCCAGCAGTGAATTAGAGACTGAAGCTTTCTTT	CASSELETEAFF	TRBV6-1	.	TRBJ1-1	.
TGTGCCAGCAGTTTCGGAGGGTCCGGGAACGCTGAAGCTTTCTTT	CASSFGGSGNAEAFF	TRBV28	.	TRBJ1-1	.